This T cell receptor beta chain was sequenced for a study of CD8 T cells in ankylosing spondylitis. Study findings and constraints: The study identified a TCR beta motif of several highly homologous variants that appeared characteristic of ankylosing spondylitis blood. Disease-linked clones reportedly concentrated significantly in matched ankylosing spondylitis synovial fluid.

Using its own MiXCR run on the 5' RACE reads, TCRdb lists one record per CDR3 protein. The table records around 770,000 distinct CDR3 sequences, under 20% of them present only once. For this clonotype: Its target is not known.

With V trimmed by 4 bases and J by 8 bases, 8 bases remained unmatched. Per germline, CDR1 MGHRA and CDR2 YSYEKL. This CDR3 region has 14 residues. The source is a male donor with ankylosing spondylitis. The rearrangement joins TRBV4-1 to TRBJ1-2; the match to TRBD1 covers 9 bases. The material sequenced was blood, either unsorted or a sorted T cell fraction (not recorded which). The CDR3: CASSLLGTGHGYTF. The CDR3 DNA reads as TGCGCCAGCAGCCTCCTCGGGACAGGGCACGGCTACACCTTC.